This TCR beta chain was identified in a study of blood T cell repertoires in COVID-19. Germline CDR1 MDHEN, CDR2 SYDVKM. V gave up 5 bases and J gave up 1 base; unmatched junction bases: 6. This CDR3 contains 15 residues. Clones were sequenced by immunoSEQ multiplex PCR, and TCRdb holds only the in-frame ones, with some missing. Among about 190,000 clones listed, around 84% were seen once. Specimen: peripheral blood. This clonotype was sampled from a human donor in a cohort sampled during active COVID-19. The chain is built from TRBV28 and TRBJ2-5; TRBD2 aligns across 8 bases. The CDR3 bases are TGTGCCAGCAGTCGAGCGGGAGCGGTCCAAGAGACCCAGTACTTC. Translating it yields CASSRAGAVQETQYF.